These T cell receptor beta chains were read from a single sample in a study of blood T cell repertoires in COVID-19. Sequencing was performed with immunoSEQ multiplex PCR; in TCRdb, only in-frame clones are kept and a portion is missing. The table records roughly 62,000 clones, around 87% of them present only once. The specimen was peripheral blood. The receptors derive from a human donor with active COVID-19. The donor label of this sample is uncertain. Each CDR3 is given with its conserved first and last residue. D genes are given only for firm matches. Clone size, where shown, is once, few, many, or a class for clones that have expanded.

j_call | clone_size | v_call | d_call | cdr3_aa | cdr3_nt
TRBJ2-1 | . | TRBV29-1 | . | CSVERPRDRLDEQFF | TGCAGCGTTGAAAGGCCAAGAGACAGGTTGGATGAGCAGTTCTTC
TRBJ2-7 | . | TRBV28 | . | CASSLLRETTGYEQYF | TGTGCCAGCAGTTTACTCAGGGAAACTACGGGCTACGAGCAGTACTTC
TRBJ2-4 | . | TRBV19 | . | CASRGAERLAKNIQYF | TGTGCCAGTAGGGGGGCGGAACGACTAGCCAAAAACATTCAGTACTTC
TRBJ2-5 | . | TRBV9 | . | CASSDRQWGLETQYF | TGTGCCAGCAGCGACCGACAATGGGGCCTAGAGACCCAGTACTTC
TRBJ1-5 | few | TRBV6-5 | TRBD1 | CASRTGLGNQPQHF | TGTGCCAGCAGGACAGGGTTAGGCAATCAGCCCCAGCATTTT
TRBJ2-3 | . | TRBV7-9 | . | CASTPTRQFTDTQYF | TGTGCCAGCACCCCGACCCGACAGTTCACAGATACGCAGTATTTT
TRBJ1-6 | . | TRBV19 | . | CASSIGPRTDSPLHF | TGTGCCAGTAGTATCGGACCGAGGACAGATTCACCCCTCCACTTT
TRBJ1-1 | . | TRBV4-1 | TRBD1 | CASSLEAGGSTEAFF | TGCGCCAGCAGCCTAGAAGCAGGGGGAAGCACTGAAGCTTTCTTT
TRBJ1-3 | . | TRBV7-9 | . | CASSLGRSSGNTIYF | TGTGCCAGCAGCTTAGGGAGAAGCTCTGGAAACACCATATATTTT
TRBJ2-1 | . | TRBV2 | . | CASSDLGGKAEQFF | TGTGCCAGCAGTGATTTGGGGGGAAAAGCTGAGCAGTTCTTC
TRBJ2-1 | . | TRBV7-3 | . | CASSLSRSSYNEQFF | TGTGCCAGCAGCTTATCTAGAAGCTCCTACAATGAGCAGTTCTTC
TRBJ2-7 | . | TRBV27 | . | CASSLRRPGRGASYEQYF | TGTGCCAGCAGTTTACGGCGACCCGGCAGGGGAGCCTCCTACGAGCAGTACTTC
TRBJ2-5 | . | TRBV18 | TRBD2 | CASSPGGGPQETQYF | TGTGCCAGCTCACCTGGCGGGGGGCCCCAAGAGACCCAGTACTTC
TRBJ2-5 | once | TRBV7-3 | . | CASSPGQRGETQYF | TGTGCCAGCAGCCCGGGCCAAAGGGGAGAGACCCAGTACTTC
TRBJ1-1 | . | TRBV7-9 | . | CASSYSLNTEAFF | TGTGCCAGCAGCTACAGCCTGAACACTGAAGCTTTCTTT
TRBJ2-7 | . | TRBV27 | TRBD1 | CASSPGTGPYEQYF | TGTGCCAGCAGCCCCGGGACAGGGCCCTACGAGCAGTACTTC
TRBJ2-2 | . | TRBV10-2 | . | CASSENTPGSGELFF | TGCGCCAGCAGTGAGAACACCCCGGGTAGCGGGGAGCTGTTTTTT
TRBJ2-1 | few | TRBV2 | TRBD2 | CASSSLAAGYNEQFF | TGTGCCAGCAGTTCTCTAGCGGCAGGCTACAATGAGCAGTTCTTC
TRBJ2-1 | . | TRBV5-1 | TRBD2 | CASRPRTSGGDNEQFF | TGCGCCAGCAGACCACGAACTAGCGGGGGTGACAATGAGCAGTTCTTC
TRBJ1-5 | few | TRBV9 | TRBD1 | CASSVGDRGQPQHF | TGTGCCAGCAGCGTAGGGGACAGGGGTCAGCCCCAGCATTTT
TRBJ2-1 | once | TRBV18 | . | CASSPNTGAVEQFF | TGTGCCAGCTCACCAAACACAGGCGCTGTTGAGCAGTTCTTC
TRBJ2-2 | . | TRBV5-1 | . | CASSLSRGPVTGELFF | TGCGCCAGCAGCTTGAGCAGGGGCCCAGTGACCGGGGAGCTGTTTTTT
TRBJ1-3 | . | TRBV5-1 | . | CASSFGFSSGNTIYF | TGCGCCAGCAGCTTCGGGTTCTCCTCTGGAAACACCATATATTTT
TRBJ1-2 | once | TRBV7-3 | . | CASSPTGTPVHVF | TGTGCCAGCAGCCCCACAGGGACACCAGTCCATGTCTTC
TRBJ2-2 | . | TRBV24-1 | TRBD1 | CATSDRDRAGGTGELFF | TGTGCCACCAGTGATCGGGACAGGGCCGGGGGCACCGGGGAGCTGTTTTTT
TRBJ2-1 | . | TRBV4-3 | TRBD2 | CASSQDRGGRVYEQFF | TGCGCCAGCAGCCAAGATCGTGGCGGGAGGGTATATGAGCAGTTCTTC
TRBJ1-5 | . | TRBV7-8 | . | CASSSVFSNQPQHF | TGTGCCAGCAGCTCCGTATTTAGCAATCAGCCCCAGCATTTT
TRBJ2-1 | once | TRBV2 | TRBD1 | CASKDRDYNEQFF | TGTGCCAGCAAGGACAGGGATTACAATGAGCAGTTCTTC
TRBJ2-2 | few | TRBV6-5 | TRBD1 | CASSYQTGSNTGELFF | TGTGCCAGCAGTTACCAGACAGGGAGCAACACCGGGGAGCTGTTTTTT
TRBJ2-3 | . | TRBV9 | TRBD2 | CASSVGTSGNTDTQYF | TGTGCCAGCAGCGTAGGGACTAGCGGTAACACAGATACGCAGTATTTT
TRBJ2-1 | . | TRBV5-4 | TRBD2 | CASSLGTSGRVDEQFF | TGTGCCAGCAGCTTGGGGACTAGCGGGAGGGTTGATGAGCAGTTCTTC
TRBJ2-4 | . | TRBV6-2/TRBV6-3 | TRBD2 | CASSREIAGGPNIQYF | TGTGCCAGCAGCCGAGAGATAGCGGGGGGGCCAAACATTCAGTACTTC
TRBJ2-6 | few | TRBV5-1 | TRBD1 | CASSQLGQGGANVLTF | TGCGCCAGCAGTCAGTTAGGACAGGGAGGGGCCAACGTCCTGACTTTC
TRBJ2-5 | . | TRBV19 | . | CASRSSRETQYF | TGTGCCAGTAGATCTAGCCGGGAGACCCAGTACTTC
TRBJ1-3 | . | TRBV5-1 | . | CASSPLTGSSGNTIYF | TGCGCCAGCAGCCCTCTCACAGGGAGCTCTGGAAACACCATATATTTT
TRBJ1-1 | few | TRBV4-2 | TRBD1 | CASSQPTGANTEAFF | TGTGCCAGCAGCCAACCGACAGGGGCGAACACTGAAGCTTTCTTT
TRBJ2-7 | . | TRBV7-3 | TRBD1 | CASSAGQGGEQYF | TGTGCCAGCAGCGCGGGACAGGGCGGCGAGCAGTACTTC
TRBJ2-7 | . | TRBV28 | . | CASSPSGGPQEQYF | TGTGCCAGCAGTCCGTCCGGGGGGCCACAAGAGCAGTACTTC
TRBJ2-7 | . | TRBV11-2 | . | CASSSIRGASYEQYF | TGTGCCAGCAGCTCCATCCGGGGGGCCTCCTACGAGCAGTACTTC
TRBJ2-1 | . | TRBV6-5 | TRBD2 | CASSGRAYNEQFF | TGTGCCAGCAGCGGGAGGGCCTACAATGAGCAGTTCTTC
TRBJ2-1 | . | TRBV19 | . | CASSITGTRDYNEQFF | TGTGCCAGTAGTATAACCGGGACAAGGGACTACAATGAGCAGTTCTTC
TRBJ1-1 | . | TRBV18 | . | CASSPLQTRGLMNTEAFF | TGTGCCAGCTCCCCCCTCCAGACGCGAGGGTTAATGAACACTGAAGCTTTCTTT
TRBJ2-7 | . | TRBV3-1/TRBV3-2 | TRBD2 | CASSQAPGLASDSYEQYF | TGTGCCAGCAGCCAAGCACCGGGACTAGCGTCGGACTCCTACGAGCAGTACTTC
TRBJ1-2 | . | TRBV14 | TRBD1 | CASSPRTGDGYTF | TGTGCCAGCAGCCCCCGGACAGGGGATGGCTACACCTTC
TRBJ2-5 | . | TRBV12-3/TRBV12-4 | TRBD2 | CASRTSAKETQYF | TGTGCCAGCAGGACTAGCGCAAAAGAGACCCAGTACTTC
TRBJ1-5 | . | TRBV5-1 | . | CASSPSDSSNQPQHF | TGCGCCAGCAGCCCTTCGGACAGCAGCAATCAGCCCCAGCATTTT
TRBJ2-1 | . | TRBV18 | . | CASSPPGAPTYNEQFF | TGTGCCAGCTCACCGCCGGGAGCACCCACCTACAATGAGCAGTTCTTC
TRBJ1-1 | . | TRBV11-2 | . | CASSLQGYTEAFF | TGTGCCAGCAGCTTACAGGGTTACACTGAAGCTTTCTTT
TRBJ1-1 | . | TRBV27 | TRBD1 | CASSGNRGDTEAFF | TGTGCCAGCAGTGGGAACAGGGGGGACACTGAAGCTTTCTTT
TRBJ2-1 | . | TRBV29-1 | . | CSVELRVPYNEQFF | TGCAGCGTTGAATTGCGGGTCCCGTACAATGAGCAGTTCTTC
TRBJ2-5 | . | TRBV3-1/TRBV3-2 | . | CASSQDRGVLETQYF | TGTGCCAGCAGCCAAGATAGAGGAGTTCTAGAGACCCAGTACTTC
TRBJ2-7 | . | TRBV5-6 | TRBD2 | CASSLDRTSGGSYEQYF | TGTGCCAGCAGCTTGGATAGGACTAGCGGGGGGAGCTACGAGCAGTACTTC
TRBJ2-3 | . | TRBV5-5 | TRBD2 | CASSLASGANTDTQYF | TGTGCCAGCAGCTTGGCTAGCGGGGCGAACACAGATACGCAGTATTTT
TRBJ2-4 | . | TRBV6-2/TRBV6-3 | TRBD2 | CASSERLAGGIAKNIQYF | TGTGCCAGCAGTGAGAGACTAGCGGGAGGGATAGCCAAAAACATTCAGTACTTC